Described below is a single TCR beta chain sequence and its context. It has no known antigen specificity. No base quality information exists; no much larger clone differs at one position. The CDR3 spans 13 residues, from the cysteine through the phenylalanine. Here the CDR3 DNA is all that survives: 39 bases in frame from base 1. The germline V gene provides CDR1 SGHAT and CDR2 FQNNGV. The junction carries 9 bases between V and J, which are trimmed by 5 bases and 2 bases respectively. This sample was included in a study of T cell responses to AZD1222 COVID-19 vaccine (dated by TCRdb to about 2021). In terms of the full investigation: TCR sequencing was performed for 230 to 250 trial participants, of whom about 200 were given two doses of AZD1222 and around 26 were given two doses of MenACWY control vaccine. Trial participants were enrolled by age into subgroups of 18-55, 56-69 and 70-plus years, and approximately 150, 30 and 60 TCR-sequenced participants, respectively, were included in these subgroups. The study at large found these results: Epitopes outside the regions mutated in the B.1.351 and B.1.1.7 variants were reportedly recognized by nearly half of the unique spike-specific TCRs. Participants were mostly white British and included more females than males, and it was suggested by the authors that clonal diversity may have been underestimated. Conclusions about previously exposed vaccinees were limited because only a handful of AZD1222 recipients were SARS-CoV-2 seropositive at baseline. CD4 TCRs associated with the vaccine covered the entire spike protein, and the dominant responses were in regions 160-218 and 743-854. Spike-specific TCR breadth and depth rose significantly after two AZD1222 doses compared with day 0 and with MenACWY recipients. Because no samples from the day 14 peak response were available, repertoires could be characterized only after the peak T cell response. The 56-69-year group was small, and its depth increase did not reach significance, likely because of low power.

The CDR3 regions of human TCRbeta chains were analyzed by immunosequencing. Turning to the authors' computational methods: TCRs in the repertoires were compared against a reference library of SARS-CoV-2-specific TCRs that had been generated with the MIRA antigen-specificity platform. Breadth meant the fraction of unique TCRs that were SARS-CoV-2-associated, whereas depth meant the fraction of total T cells that were SARS-CoV-2-associated. Using the MIRA data, each spike-specific TCR was mapped to the spike region that the TCR reacts to and placed in a CD4 or CD8 class. Log10-transformed breadth and depth values were compared by one-way ANOVA with Sidak's multiple comparisons tests. The clones in this table, taken by TCRdb from immuneACCESS, are in-frame only. Not every clone is retained; where verified, under half of the shortfall comes from an unresolved V gene, and the cause of the rest is unknown. V, J and clone size reflect that table, while D and trimming were determined from the DNA. This sample holds roughly 150,000 clones; approximately 93% were observed only once. The ten largest clonotypes hold roughly 1.2% of the sample.

The time point label here, explained by the study, means: about 28 days (+/-7) after the second vaccine dose. AZD1222 recipients with second doses at about 4 weeks or about 12 weeks were pooled, because spike-specific TCR depth and breadth did not differ between schedules. Samples from vaccinated people were obtained from the UK trials COV001 and COV002, which included a single-blind randomized controlled phase 2/3 trial of AZD1222 (ChAdOx1 nCoV-19) in healthy adults. For TCRbeta chain sequencing, PBMC samples were collected from trial participants at day 0 and at day 28 after the second dose. Recombination connected TRBV11-2 to TRBJ2-5, with the D gene tentatively TRBD1 or TRBD2, based on 5 matching bases in each. The sequences come from peripheral blood, collected 28 days after the second AZD1222 dose. The origin of this receptor is an adult who received the AZD1222 COVID-19 vaccine. The nucleotide sequence reads as follows: TGTGCCAGCAGCGCAGGGAGTCAAGAGACCCAGTACTTC. This yields the protein CASSAGSQETQYF.